This T cell receptor beta chain was recorded in a study of blood T cells in healthy people across ages. Study-level points and caveats: Relative to aged donors, long-lived donors carried more naive CD4+ cells and displayed higher diversity.

In the case of this clonotype: The antigen is not known.

Germline assignment: CDR1 KGHDR and CDR2 SFDVKD. This CDR3 spans 16 amino acids. V was trimmed by 3 bases and J by 4 bases, leaving 17 bases between them. Using a J-beta primer mix together with a sample-barcoded 5' primer, a second PCR was run for roughly 6 to 11 cycles. A single record per CDR3 protein comes from TCRdb applying MiXCR to the 5' RACE reads. This table has about 1.7 million distinct CDR3 sequences, 28% appearing once. The rearrangement uses TRBV24-1 and TRBJ2-5; tentatively, D is TRBD1 (6 bases). Sequenced material: blood. The clonotype originates from a woman in her twenties or thirties in good health. CDR3 sequence (DNA): TGTGCCACCAGTGATCCTAAGGGGACATCGGGAGAGACCCAGTACTTC. Protein sequence: CATSDPKGTSGETQYF.